A single count supports the clone carrying this T cell receptor beta chain. Its antigen is still unknown. The source of the sample is a study of beta chain features in type 1 diabetes. Study results and caveats: The study found moderately but significantly shorter TCRB CDR3s in all four CD4+ subsets of Type 1 diabetes patients. HLA effects on TCRB rearrangement stayed unresolved here. Researchers cautioned that cDNA sequencing could over-represent cells with high TCR expression. Within the patient group, naive, central memory and Treg TCRB repertoires appeared more similar to each other than within healthy donors.

The CDR3 contains 17 residues. Germline CDR1 and CDR2: SGHTA and FQGNSA. V was clipped by 0 bases and J by 4 bases; unmatched bases: 8. The entirety of the isolated RNA underwent reverse transcription, so expressed TCRB transcripts were sequenced. Per sample, stem cell-like memory T cell libraries averaged approximately 990,000 reads. Libraries were prepared by immunoSEQ multiplex PCR; TCRdb keeps only in-frame clonotypes and omits some of them. The sample has 13,000 to 15,000 clones, roughly 60% seen once. Specimen: stem cell memory CD4+ T cells from blood. This clonotype originated in a woman between 18 and 30 years old with type 1 diabetes. The chain is built from TRBV7-2 and TRBJ1-5; 8 bases map to TRBD1. CDR3 region: CASSLAGSRGRNQPQHF. CDR3 DNA: TGTGCCAGCAGCTTAGCGGGGAGCAGGGGGCGGAATCAGCCCCAGCATTTT. Using reference TRBV7-2 and TRBJ1-5 for the parts outside the CDR3, the full variable domain is GAGVSQSPSNKVTEKGKDVELRCDPISGHTALYWYRQSLGQGLEFLIYFQGNSAPDKSGLPSDRFSAERTGGSVSTLTIQRTQQEDSAVYLCASSLAGSRGRNQPQHFGDGTRLSIL.